This T cell receptor beta chain was identified during a study of identifying expanded T cells in peripheral blood. During the collection period, no donor immune events like infections were recorded. Sequencing was performed with immunoSEQ multiplex PCR; in TCRdb, only in-frame clones are kept and a portion is missing. The sample holds 110,000 or so clones; 88% are singletons and the top ten take 8.4%. V was shortened by 3 bases and J by 2 bases, with 14 bases between the two germline ends. This CDR3 spans 16 amino acids. The germline V gene has CDR1 KGHSH and CDR2 LQKENI. This sequence was found in a person aged 18 to 69 in good health. The chain has TRBV18 and TRBJ1-3, with D hard to call. Specimen: blood. The CDR3 nucleotides read TGTGCCAGCTCACCGGACCTCCGAAGCCCTGGAAACACCATATATTTT. It encodes CASSPDLRSPGNTIYF.